This record looks at one TCR beta chain sequence and its context. This record belongs to a study of blood T cell repertoires in COVID-19. About the study: Researchers got acute and convalescent COVID-19 samples from the United States, Italy and Spain. Nucleic acid was either cDNA or gDNA, and it came from T cells, B-cell-depleted T cells, or PBMCs.

As handled by the study authors: Amplification with reference gene primers provided the estimates of nucleated cell counts. The table came from immunoSEQ multiplex PCR; TCRdb's copy has only in-frame clones and leaves some out. D and trimming were read from the DNA, whereas the V and J calls and clone size are those reported in that table. Of roughly 380,000 clones in the sample, 89% were seen once. V lost 2 bases and J 4 bases, leaving 15 bases between the germline ends. This CDR3 contains 15 residues. Per the germline V gene, CDR1 is MDHEN and CDR2 is SYDVKM. The clonotype comes from a woman between 40 and 55 years old with COVID-19, enrolled during active disease. Specimen: peripheral blood. The chain is built from TRBV28 and TRBJ2-7, with a possible D match to TRBD2 (5 bases). As DNA, the CDR3 is TGTGCCAGCAGTTTACGGCCCGGCGGGCCATACGAGCAGTACTTC. Residues: CASSLRPGGPYEQYF.